This TCR beta chain comes out of a study of Tregs in tolerant kidney transplant recipients. Points from the study as a whole: Tregs expanded with activated donor B cells seemed most donor-specific.

Clones were read by immunoSEQ multiplex PCR, and TCRdb kept only the in-frame ones, dropping some. The sample totals 15,000 or so clones. On this clone: The antigen remains undetermined. The sequence runs out 3 residues before the end of the CDR3; the remainder is reconstructed from the germline J gene.

Germline V gene data show CDR1 as SNHLY and CDR2 as FYNNEI. The CDR3 spans 14 residues. Mixed chimerism was transient after nonmyeloablative marrow transplants from related graft donors. The clonotype comes from a human patient who received a combined kidney and bone marrow transplant. These T cells may partly come from the graft donor. The chain is built from TRBV2 and TRBJ2-3, with D maybe TRBD1 (5 bases). The sample in question was CD8+ T cells from blood (PBMCs), obtained 6 months after the transplant. The sequenced CDR3 bases are TGTGCCAGCAGTGATGGGGCCTTCCAAGAGACG. Its translation: CASSDGAFQET. The CDR3 in its entirety is CASSDGAFQETQYF.